This T cell receptor beta chain was obtained from a study of Graves' ophthalmopathy and Graves' hyperthyroidism. Study-level results: Blood repertoires reportedly contained most expanded thyroid clonotypes above 0.001 frequency.

The study amplified TCR beta CDR3 regions using RNA transcripts. The workflow started with a first-round RT-PCR run with HTBI primers and then moved on to a second-round multiplex PCR. TCRdb re-called the multiplex PCR reads through MiXCR, storing one row per CDR3 protein. The sample holds hundreds of thousands of distinct CDR3 sequences, approximately 21% seen once. This clonotype was seen ten or more times. Its antigen is unidentified. Moderate-to-severe activity, CAS ≥3, NOSPECS ≥4 and a duration under 3 months were seen in donors with ophthalmopathy. Excluded: other autoimmune disease, uncontrolled infection, pregnancy or lactation. The germline V gene encodes CDR1 DFQATT and CDR2 SNEGSKA (reference sequence). This CDR3 contains 13 residues. V was cut by 8 bases and J by 0 bases, with 14 bases left in between.

The receptor's source is a woman aged 45 to 65 with Graves' ophthalmopathy. This chain connects TRBV20-1 to TRBJ2-7; weak D call: TRBD2 (5 bases). The specimen was peripheral blood. DNA for the CDR3: TGCAGTTCGGGTAGCGAAATCTCCTACGAGCAGTACTTC. Translating it yields CSSGSEISYEQYF.